This TCR beta chain was identified in a study of identical twins. With no exceptions, donors were healthy Caucasians. The CDR3 has 13 amino acids. Trimming removed 2 bases from V and 3 bases from J, with 8 bases in between. Germline CDR1 and CDR2: MNHNY and SVGAGI (reference sequence). TCRdb used MiXCR to reprocess the 5' RACE reads, holding one entry per CDR3 protein. This sample has around 490,000 distinct CDR3 sequences, with 20% to 25% found just once. These data were also filed under a second study, of yellow fever vaccine responses in identical twins. From that paper: Twins' vaccine T cell response reportedly gave the appearance of partial convergence and partial personalization.

The sample taken for sequencing was CD4+ T cells sorted from blood. The gene calls are TRBV6-6 and TRBJ2-7; D is unresolved. This receptor was taken from a woman between 18 and 29 years old in good health. Written as DNA, the CDR3 is TGTGCCAGCAGTTACATCGGCAGCTACGAGCAGTACTTC. Translated: CASSYIGSYEQYF.